This T cell receptor (beta chain) derives from a study of T cells generated in artificial thymic organoids. Study-level results: Organoid-derived CD8 single positive T cells showed physiological TCR clonotype diversity.

Primary CD8+ T cells were isolated by magnetic bead enrichment. In its sample, this clonotype is medium-sized. The antigen remains unidentified. Semi-nested PCR with reverse primers in the TRAC or TRBC constant regions amplified each chain separately. cDNA synthesis used roughly 3.5 to 500 ng of total RNA. A single record per CDR3 protein comes from TCRdb applying MiXCR to the 5' RACE reads. Among 5,600 or so distinct CDR3 sequences listed, 32% were seen once. The clonotype was recovered from a human donor who gave cord blood stem cells for thymic organoid culture, a cardiac surgery patient who gave postnatal thymus, or a blood donor (not recorded which). Specimen: naive CD8+ T cells from blood. Specified subset: CD3+TCRalphabeta+CD8SP T cells; for blood, CD45RO-CCR7+ naive CD8+ T cells.

The CDR3 is CASSLNTGGVWVTEAFF. DNA of the CDR3: TGTGCCAGCAGCTTAAATACAGGGGGCGTATGGGTCACTGAAGCTTTCTTT. The rearrangement uses TRBV7-6 and TRBJ1-1; 9 bases map to TRBD1. The ends lost 2 bases at V and 4 bases at J; junction bases unmatched: 11. Germline CDR1 reads SGHVS; CDR2 reads FNYEAQ. This CDR3 has 17 residues.